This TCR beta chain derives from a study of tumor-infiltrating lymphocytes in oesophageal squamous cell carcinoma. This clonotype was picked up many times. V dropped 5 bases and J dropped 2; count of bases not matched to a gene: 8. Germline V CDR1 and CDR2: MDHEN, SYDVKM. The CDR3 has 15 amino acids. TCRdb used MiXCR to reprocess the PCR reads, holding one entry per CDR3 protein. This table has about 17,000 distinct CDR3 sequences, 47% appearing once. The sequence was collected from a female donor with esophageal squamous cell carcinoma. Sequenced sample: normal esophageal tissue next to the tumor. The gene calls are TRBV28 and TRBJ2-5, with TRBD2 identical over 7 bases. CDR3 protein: CASSPRLANQETQYF. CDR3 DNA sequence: TGTGCCAGCAGTCCCCGACTAGCTAATCAAGAGACCCAGTACTTC.